These T cell receptor beta chains were read from a single sample in a study of response to subunit inactivated influenza vaccine. One entry per CDR3 protein results from TCRdb running MiXCR on the RT-PCR reads. There are a few hundred thousand distinct CDR3 sequences in the sample; roughly 7.6% occur only once, and roughly 14% lies in the top ten. This material consisted of PBMCs from blood, taken roughly 24 months after vaccination. The receptor set was obtained from a man aged 45-69 years who received an inactivated influenza vaccine. CDR3s include the opening cysteine and the closing phenylalanine or tryptophan. D genes are given only for firm matches. Rows may omit the clone size; those that give it use once, few, many or a size class.

CDR3	DNA	size	V	length	J	D
CSAIIRYEQYF	TGCAGTGCTATCATAAGATACGAGCAGTACTTC	many	TRBV20-1	11	TRBJ2-7	.
CASSGGQGVNYGYTF	TGTGCCAGCAGCGGTGGACAGGGGGTTAACTATGGCTACACCTTC	few	TRBV5-5	15	TRBJ1-2	TRBD1
CASSSLGIGYEQYF	TGCGCCAGCAGCTCGCTTGGTATCGGCTACGAGCAGTACTTC	few	TRBV5-1	14	TRBJ2-7	.
CASSLGGQGSVETQYF	TGCGCCAGCAGCTTGGGGGGACAGGGGTCGGTTGAGACCCAGTACTTC	.	TRBV5-1	16	TRBJ2-5	TRBD1
CASSFKLVYEQFF	TGTGCCAGCAGCTTTAAACTTGTCTATGAGCAGTTCTTC	.	TRBV7-9	13	TRBJ2-1	.
CASSPGQYQPQHF	TGTGCCAGTAGTCCGGGACAGTATCAGCCCCAGCATTTT	.	TRBV19	13	TRBJ1-5	TRBD1
CATSGEGVEQFF	TGTGCCACCTCCGGGGAGGGGGTTGAGCAGTTCTTC	few	TRBV2	12	TRBJ2-1	.
CASSYGPNYEKLFF	TGTGCCAGCAGTTACGGGCCGAACTACGAAAAACTGTTTTTT	few	TRBV6-2/TRBV6-3	14	TRBJ1-4	.
CSARYYRGSNEQFF	TGCAGTGCACGATACTACAGGGGTAGCAATGAGCAGTTCTTC	many	TRBV20-1	14	TRBJ2-1	TRBD1
CASSQSLGLAKNEQFF	TGTGCCAGCAGCCAAAGTCTAGGACTAGCCAAGAATGAGCAGTTCTTC	few	TRBV3-1	16	TRBJ2-1	TRBD2
CSAIRTGGRYQPQHF	TGCAGTGCTATACGAACAGGGGGAAGGTATCAGCCCCAGCATTTT	many	TRBV20-1	15	TRBJ1-5	TRBD1
CASSYSETGWYNEQFF	TGTGCCAGCAGTTACTCGGAGACAGGGTGGTACAATGAGCAGTTCTTC	many	TRBV6-5	16	TRBJ2-1	TRBD1
CSGLGEEAFF	TGCAGTGGCTTGGGCGAAGAAGCTTTCTTT	many	TRBV20-1	10	TRBJ1-1	.
CASSPSTGGRYGYTF	TGCGCCAGCAGCCCCTCGACAGGGGGCCGGTATGGCTACACCTTC	many	TRBV4-3	15	TRBJ1-2	TRBD1
CASSPSGGPQPQHF	TGTGCCAGCAGCCCATCGGGGGGTCCTCAGCCCCAGCATTTT	few	TRBV7-9	14	TRBJ1-5	.
CASSRDSQQYF	TGTGCCAGCAGCCGGGACAGTCAGCAGTATTTT	many	TRBV7-2	11	TRBJ2-3	TRBD1
CASSQPRDSLTSSYNSPLHF	TGTGCCAGCAGCCAACCCCGGGACAGCTTAACAAGCTCCTATAATTCACCCCTCCACTTT	.	TRBV4-2	20	TRBJ1-6	TRBD1
CSVEVAGTDTQYF	TGCAGCGTTGAAGTCGCAGGCACAGATACGCAGTATTTT	many	TRBV29-1	13	TRBJ2-3	.